These T cell receptor beta chains were read from a single sample in a study of T cell repertoires and HLA-DP antigens. These receptors lack a known antigen. The assay was immunoSEQ multiplex PCR, and TCRdb's table has in-frame clones only and misses some. The sample records about 110,000 clones, almost 95% being singletons. Input material: CD4+ T cells from PBMCs. The receptors shown here come from a woman aged 18-29 years in good health and CMV-seronegative. Both conserved end residues are part of each CDR3. A D gene is named only where the DNA matches it firmly. Only part of the rows carry a size: once, few, many, or a class if the clone is expanded.

once	TRBV5-4	-	TRBJ2-4	TGTGCCAGCAGCTTGGGGGGCCTCTACCCCAAAAACATTCAGTACTTC	CASSLGGLYPKNIQYF
-	TRBV4-1	TRBD2	TRBJ2-7	TGCGCCAGCAGCCAAGCCGTGGCTAGCGGATTCTACGAGCAGTACTTC	CASSQAVASGFYEQYF
-	TRBV2	-	TRBJ1-3	TGTGCCAGCAGTGCCAGGGCAAACACCATATATTTT	CASSARANTIYF
-	TRBV10-3	-	TRBJ1-5	TGTGCCATCAGTGAGTCGAAGGGGTTTCAGCCCCAGCATTTT	CAISESKGFQPQHF
-	TRBV6-1	-	TRBJ1-1	TGTGCCAGCACCGCTGCCCGGGGGTCTGAAGCTTTCTTT	CASTAARGSEAFF
-	TRBV4-2	-	TRBJ1-4	TGTGCCAGCAGCCAGACATCAGGGGCAACTAATGAAAAACTGTTTTTT	CASSQTSGATNEKLFF
-	TRBV19	-	TRBJ1-2	TGTGCCAGTAGTCTCCGGGGTAACTATGGCTACACCTTC	CASSLRGNYGYTF
-	TRBV30	TRBD1	TRBJ1-5	TGTGCCGCGGGACAGGGGGGGGATCAGCCCCAGCATTTT	CAAGQGGDQPQHF
-	TRBV2	TRBD1	TRBJ2-3	TGTGCCAGCAGCGGACAGGGGGAGGCAGATACGCAGTATTTT	CASSGQGEADTQYF
-	TRBV10-3	-	TRBJ1-1	TGTGCCATCAGTGAGTCGGGATGGACTGAAGCTTTCTTT	CAISESGWTEAFF
once	TRBV7-8	TRBD1	TRBJ2-1	TGTGCCAGCAGCTTAGTACTGGGACAGGCCTACAATGAGCAGTTCTTC	CASSLVLGQAYNEQFF
-	TRBV27	-	TRBJ2-2	TGTGCCAGCAGTTTATGGCAGTTTCCCAACCGAGCGAACACCGGGGAGCTGTTTTTT	CASSLWQFPNRANTGELFF
-	TRBV18	-	TRBJ2-1	TGTGCCAGCTCACCCGACGCTGAGCAGTTCTTC	CASSPDAEQFF
-	TRBV18	TRBD1	TRBJ1-1	TGTGCCAGCTCATCAAGGGGGCATCGCAGACTGAACACTGAAGCTTTCTTT	CASSSRGHRRLNTEAFF
-	TRBV19	-	TRBJ1-5	TGTGCCAGTAGCACGGCCGACCGTCGACCCGATCAGCCCCAGCATTTT	CASSTADRRPDQPQHF
-	TRBV5-1	TRBD1	TRBJ1-4	TGCGCCAGCAGCATGACAGGACAGGGCTCGAATGAAAAACTGTTTTTT	CASSMTGQGSNEKLFF
-	TRBV7-6	-	TRBJ1-1	TGTGCCAGCAGCGGGGGGTTCGATAGGGCCGCGTGGGCTACTGAAGCTTTCTTT	CASSGGFDRAAWATEAFF
-	TRBV5-1	TRBD1	TRBJ2-5	TGCGCCAGCAGCTTAGTCTGGACAGGGGGCAACGGAGAGACCCAGTACTTC	CASSLVWTGGNGETQYF
-	TRBV27	-	TRBJ2-6	TGTGCCAGCAGTTTATGGGACTCGGGGGCCAACGTCCTGACTTTC	CASSLWDSGANVLTF
-	TRBV18	TRBD1	TRBJ2-2	TGTGCCAGCTCACCACCGGGGACAGGGAACACCGGGGAGCTGTTTTTT	CASSPPGTGNTGELFF
-	TRBV6-6	-	TRBJ1-3	TGTGCCAGCAGTTACGGGGCAGGGTCCACTGGAAACACCATATATTTT	CASSYGAGSTGNTIYF
once	TRBV29-1	-	TRBJ2-5	TGCAGCGCGTGGGACGGCCGAAACATTGAGACCCAGTACTTC	CSAWDGRNIETQYF
-	TRBV7-3	-	TRBJ2-6	TGTGCCAGCAGCTTAACGCGAACATTCTCTGGGGCCAACGTCCTGACTTTC	CASSLTRTFSGANVLTF
-	TRBV27	-	TRBJ2-1	TGTGCCAGCAGATTGGAGGGACAGTTACACAATGAGCAGTTCTTC	CASRLEGQLHNEQFF
-	TRBV10-3	-	TRBJ1-1	TGTGCCATCAGTGAGACGGGAGGTCGGACTGAAGCTTTCTTT	CAISETGGRTEAFF
few	TRBV19	TRBD1	TRBJ1-5	TGTGCCAGTAGGAGAGGGACAGGGAACAATCAGCCCCAGCATTTT	CASRRGTGNNQPQHF
-	TRBV5-1	-	TRBJ2-5	TGCGCCAGCAGCTTGCAGGGCGGAGGGTTGGTTCAAGAGACCCAGTACTTC	CASSLQGGGLVQETQYF
once	TRBV7-3	-	TRBJ1-1	TGTGCCAGCAGCTTAACAGTGAACACTGAAGCTTTCTTT	CASSLTVNTEAFF
-	TRBV27	TRBD1	TRBJ1-5	TGTGCCAGCAGTCTTCTACCAGGACAGGGCCATCAGCCCCAGCATTTT	CASSLLPGQGHQPQHF
-	TRBV13	TRBD1	TRBJ2-4	TGTGCCAGCAGCCCACCGAGGGACAGGGGTAAAAACATTCAGTACTTC	CASSPPRDRGKNIQYF
-	TRBV7-3	TRBD1	TRBJ1-2	TGTGCCAGCAGCTTAGGGACAGGCGTTTCCTATGGCTACACCTTC	CASSLGTGVSYGYTF
-	TRBV18	TRBD1	TRBJ1-2	TGTGCCAGCTCACCGGACAGGAACTATGGCTACACCTTC	CASSPDRNYGYTF
few	TRBV9	TRBD1	TRBJ2-7	TGTGCCAGCAGCCCGATGCCGGGACAGGGCTCCTACGAGCAGTACTTC	CASSPMPGQGSYEQYF
-	TRBV10-1	-	TRBJ2-7	TGCGCCAGCAGTGAGTCAGCCACCTCGATGGGCGAGCAGTACTTC	CASSESATSMGEQYF
few	TRBV2	-	TRBJ1-6	TGTGCCCGTCCAGGGGTCGGGAATTCACCCCTCCACTTT	CARPGVGNSPLHF
-	TRBV28	-	TRBJ1-5	TGTGCCAGCAGTTTAGGGTTATATAGCAATCAGCCCCAGCATTTT	CASSLGLYSNQPQHF
-	TRBV28	-	TRBJ1-4	TGTGCCAGCAGTTTTCGCCGTAGTCCCTTTCGATCTAATGAAAAACTGTTTTTT	CASSFRRSPFRSNEKLFF
once	TRBV7-4	-	TRBJ1-4	TGTGCCAGCAGCCCTGGGGACGCCCCAAGAGGGCTTAATGAAAAACTGTTTTTT	CASSPGDAPRGLNEKLFF
-	TRBV14	TRBD2	TRBJ2-5	TGTGCCAGCAGCCCAGGACTAGCAAGAGAGACCCAGTACTTC	CASSPGLARETQYF
-	TRBV10-3	TRBD2	TRBJ2-5	TGTGCCATCTCGGGGGGCCAAGAGACCCAGTACTTC	CAISGGQETQYF
-	TRBV7-3	-	TRBJ1-1	TGTGCCAGCAGCTTAACGAGGGACGCTGAAGCTTTCTTT	CASSLTRDAEAFF
-	TRBV7-2	TRBD2	TRBJ2-3	TGTGCCAGCAGCCTCGGGACTAGCGGGGGGGTCGGGGATACGCAGTATTTT	CASSLGTSGGVGDTQYF
-	TRBV19	TRBD1	TRBJ1-2	TGTGCCAGTAGTCCGGGACAGATTTTTTATGGCTACACCTTC	CASSPGQIFYGYTF
-	TRBV6-1	TRBD1	TRBJ2-7	TGTGCCAGCAGTGTCTCCGGGACAGGTCTCGTCCTAGGGCAGTACTTC	CASSVSGTGLVLGQYF
once	TRBV2	TRBD2	TRBJ2-1	TGTGCCAGCAGTCGGACTAGTTCGTACAATGAGCAGTTCTTC	CASSRTSSYNEQFF
-	TRBV7-3	-	TRBJ2-2	TGTGCCAGCAGCTTAGGATACACCGGGGAGCTGTTTTTT	CASSLGYTGELFF
-	TRBV5-6	TRBD1	TRBJ1-2	TGTGCCAGCAGCCCCGGTACAGGGGTTCTTGGCTACACCTTC	CASSPGTGVLGYTF
-	TRBV2	-	TRBJ2-3	TGTGCCAGCAGTCCCTTCATTACGGGTGGGACAGATACGCAGTATTTT	CASSPFITGGTDTQYF
-	TRBV10-3	-	TRBJ1-2	TGTGCCATCAGTGAGTCTTCAGGGGTTAGGGGGAACTATGGCTACACCTTC	CAISESSGVRGNYGYTF
-	TRBV6-5	TRBD1	TRBJ1-2	TGTGCCAGCAGTTACCGGACAGGCAACTATGGCTACACCTTC	CASSYRTGNYGYTF
once	TRBV4-1	-	TRBJ2-3	TGCGCCAGCAGCCAAGGATACCAGGAGAAACCACAGATAGCGCAGTATTTT	CASSQGYQEKPQIAQYF